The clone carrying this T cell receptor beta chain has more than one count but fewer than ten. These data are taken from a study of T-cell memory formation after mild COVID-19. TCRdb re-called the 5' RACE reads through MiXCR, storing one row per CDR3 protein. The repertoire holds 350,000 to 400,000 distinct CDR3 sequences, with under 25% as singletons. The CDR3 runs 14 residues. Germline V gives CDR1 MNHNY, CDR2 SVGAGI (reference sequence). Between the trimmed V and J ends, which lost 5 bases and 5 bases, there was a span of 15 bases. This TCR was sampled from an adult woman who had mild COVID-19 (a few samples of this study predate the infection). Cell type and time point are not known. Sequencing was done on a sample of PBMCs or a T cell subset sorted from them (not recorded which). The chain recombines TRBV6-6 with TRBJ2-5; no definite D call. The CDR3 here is CASSLASLEETQYF. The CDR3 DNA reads TGTGCCAGCAGTCTCGCCTCCTTGGAGGAGACCCAGTACTTC.